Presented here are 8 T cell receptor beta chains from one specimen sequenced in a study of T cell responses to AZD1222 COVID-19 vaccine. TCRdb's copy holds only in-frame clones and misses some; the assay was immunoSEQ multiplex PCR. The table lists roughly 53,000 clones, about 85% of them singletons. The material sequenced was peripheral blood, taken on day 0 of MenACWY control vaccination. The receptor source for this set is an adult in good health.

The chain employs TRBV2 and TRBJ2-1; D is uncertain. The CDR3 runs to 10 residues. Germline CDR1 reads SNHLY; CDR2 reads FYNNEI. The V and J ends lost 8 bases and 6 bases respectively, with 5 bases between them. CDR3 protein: CASLGNEQFF. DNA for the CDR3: TGTGCCAGCCTGGGCAATGAGCAGTTCTTC.

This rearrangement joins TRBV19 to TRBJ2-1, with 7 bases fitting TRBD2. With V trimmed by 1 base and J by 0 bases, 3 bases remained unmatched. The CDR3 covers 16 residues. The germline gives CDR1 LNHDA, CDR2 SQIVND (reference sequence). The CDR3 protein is CASSIGAGDSYNEQFF. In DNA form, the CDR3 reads TGTGCCAGTAGTATAGGGGCGGGAGACTCCTACAATGAGCAGTTCTTC.

The CDR3 reads CASSLGGTGRNSPLHF. CDR3 DNA: TGTGCCAGCAGCTTAGGTGGGACAGGGAGGAATTCACCCCTCCACTTT. V is TRBV7-8 and J is TRBJ1-6, with 9 bases matching TRBD1. The CDR3 is made up of 16 amino acids. With 1 base clipped from V and 7 bases from J, the junction kept 5 bases outside the gene matches. In germline, CDR1 is SGHVS, CDR2 FQNEAQ.

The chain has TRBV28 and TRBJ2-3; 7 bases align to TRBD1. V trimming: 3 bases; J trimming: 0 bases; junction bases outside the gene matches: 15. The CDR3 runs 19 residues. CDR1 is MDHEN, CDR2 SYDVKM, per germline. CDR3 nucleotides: TGTGCCAGCAGTTTTTTCAGGACAGGCGCCCCGACTAGCACAGATACGCAGTATTTT. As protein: CASSFFRTGAPTSTDTQYF.

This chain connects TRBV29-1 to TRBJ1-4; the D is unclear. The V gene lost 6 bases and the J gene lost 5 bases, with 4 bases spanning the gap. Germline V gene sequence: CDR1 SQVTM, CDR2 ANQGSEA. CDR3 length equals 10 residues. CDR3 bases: TGCAGCGTCGGAAATGAAAAACTGTTTTTT. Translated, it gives CSVGNEKLFF.

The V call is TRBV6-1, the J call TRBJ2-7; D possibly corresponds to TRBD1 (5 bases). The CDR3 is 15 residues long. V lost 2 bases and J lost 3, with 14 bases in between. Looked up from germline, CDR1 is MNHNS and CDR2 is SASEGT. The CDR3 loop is CASSEIGQGRYEQYF. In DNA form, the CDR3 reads TGTGCCAGCAGTGAAATAGGGCAGGGCCGCTACGAGCAGTACTTC.

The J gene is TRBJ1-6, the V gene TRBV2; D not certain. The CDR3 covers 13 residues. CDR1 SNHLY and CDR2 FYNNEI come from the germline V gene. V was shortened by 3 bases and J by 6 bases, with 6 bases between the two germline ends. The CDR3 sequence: CASSESGNSPLHF. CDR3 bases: TGTGCCAGCAGTGAGTCTGGTAATTCACCCCTCCACTTT.

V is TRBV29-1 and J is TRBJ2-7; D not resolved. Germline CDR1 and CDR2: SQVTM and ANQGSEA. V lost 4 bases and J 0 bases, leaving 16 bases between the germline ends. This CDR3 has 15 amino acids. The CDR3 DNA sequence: TGCAGCGTTGTGGGTGAGGAACAGAGCTCCTACGAGCAGTACTTC. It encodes CSVVGEEQSSYEQYF.